These 27 T cell receptor beta chains share one sample of origin, sequenced in a study of T cell responses to AZD1222 COVID-19 vaccine. Sequencing was performed with immunoSEQ multiplex PCR; in TCRdb, only in-frame clones are kept and a portion is missing. The sample shows more than 80,000 clones, approximately 90% of them seen only once. The specimen was peripheral blood, collected on day 0 of AZD1222 vaccination. These receptors all stem from an adult in good health.

This chain joins TRBV18 and TRBJ2-1; D remains unclear. V was clipped by 3 bases and J by 6 bases, with 18 bases between them. Germline V CDR1 and CDR2: KGHSH, LQKENI. The CDR3 is 16 residues long. CDR3 sequence: CASSPLGRVTSNEQFF. The CDR3 DNA reads as TGTGCCAGCTCACCCCTGGGCCGCGTGACCTCCAATGAGCAGTTCTTC.

The CDR3 here is CASSEILSYGYTF. CDR3 DNA: TGTGCCAGCAGTGAGATCCTCTCCTATGGCTACACCTTC. This rearrangement joins TRBV2 to TRBJ1-2; D remains unclear. The CDR3 extends over 13 amino acids. The V and J ends lost 3 bases and 4 bases respectively, with 9 bases between them. Germline V gene sequence: CDR1 SNHLY, CDR2 FYNNEI.

The chain combines TRBV11-2 with TRBJ1-1; D gene unclear. Germline V lookup: CDR1 SGHAT, CDR2 FQNNGV. Trimming took off 2 bases at V and 1 base at J, with 11 bases between the two ends. CDR3 length equals 15 residues. CDR3 in amino acids: CASSLSDGRNTEAFF. In nucleotides, the CDR3 is TGTGCCAGCAGCTTATCGGATGGGCGGAACACTGAAGCTTTCTTT.

The chain recombines TRBV3-1 (or the pseudogene TRBV3-2) with TRBJ1-2, with TRBD1 as a possible D gene (5 bases). The CDR3 covers 16 residues. V shed 3 bases and J shed 8 bases, with 22 bases lying between them. Germline V lookup: CDR1 LGHDT, CDR2 YNNKEL (reference sequence). Written as DNA, the CDR3 is TGTGCCAGCAGCCATTCCCCGGGACGTATATCGGGAGGCTACACCTTC. It specifies CASSHSPGRISGGYTF.

A word on this clone: At one of its ends the junction is not consistent with the germline gene, which may arise from a read error. The chain combines TRBV7-7 with TRBJ1-6; D gene ambiguous. Germline loops: CDR1 SSHAT, CDR2 FNYEAQ (reference sequence). The CDR3 is 12 amino acids. CDR3 amino acids: CASTFVNSPLHF. CDR3 DNA sequence: TGTGCTAGCACTTTCGTCAATTCACCCCTCCACTTT.

Here the CDR3 reads CASSPQWGVGTDTQYF. The CDR3, as DNA: TGTGCCAGCAGCCCTCAATGGGGCGTTGGCACAGATACGCAGTATTTT. The chain is built from TRBV3-1 (or the pseudogene TRBV3-2) and TRBJ2-3; TRBD1 is a possible D gene (5 bases). CDR1 and CDR2 from the germline V gene are LGHDT and YNNKEL (reference sequence). The CDR3 spans 16 residues. The germline V and J ends were trimmed by 4 bases and 1 base, with 15 bases remaining between them.

The chain combines TRBV27 with TRBJ1-2; D ambiguous. Trimming left V 0 bases short and J 6 bases short, with 5 bases between. CDR1 MNHEY and CDR2 SMNVEV come from the germline V gene (reference sequence). The length of the CDR3 is 12 residues. The CDR3 loop is CASSLSGHGYTF. CDR3 bases: TGTGCCAGCAGTTTATCAGGGCATGGCTACACCTTC.

The chain joins TRBV13 to TRBJ2-4, with a possible D match to TRBD1 (6 bases). The CDR3 runs to 15 residues. The V gene's germline CDR1 is PRHDT and CDR2 FYEKMQ (reference sequence). The V end was cut by 5 bases, the J end by 3 bases, with 14 bases between. CDR3 sequence (DNA): TGTGCCAGCAGCGCTCACAGGGTTGACAAAAACATTCAGTACTTC. This gives the protein CASSAHRVDKNIQYF.

The chain has TRBV5-8 and TRBJ1-2; D gene ambiguous. The CDR3 has 15 residues. From germline, CDR1 is SGHTS and CDR2 YDEGEE. The ends were cut back, 1 base at V and 4 bases at J, with 14 bases in the middle. CDR3 nucleotide sequence: TGTGCCAGCAGCTTGCCGAGCAGGCCTGGCTATGGCTACACCTTC. The encoded protein is CASSLPSRPGYGYTF.

The chain couples TRBV5-1 to TRBJ2-5; D is unresolved. V lost 2 bases and J lost 2, with 4 bases in between. From germline, CDR1 is SGHRS and CDR2 YFSETQ. This CDR3 has 12 residues. CDR3 nucleotide sequence: TGCGCCAGCAGCTTTCCGCAAGAGACCCAGTACTTC. Translation gives CASSFPQETQYF. The full variable domain, rest sourced from reference TRBV5-1 and TRBJ2-5, is KAGVTQTPRYLIKTRGQQVTLSCSPISGHRSVSWYQQTPGQGLQFLFEYFSETQRNKGNFPGRFSGRQFSNSRSEMNVSTLELGDSALYLCASSFPQETQYFGPGTRLLVL.

The V and J genes are TRBV4-1 and TRBJ1-2, with D unclear. Trimming removed 0 bases at V and 2 bases at J, with 13 bases between. Germline V gene sequence: CDR1 MGHRA, CDR2 YSYEKL. The CDR3 has 16 amino acids. Here the CDR3 reads CASSQDQRAQNYGYTF. For the CDR3, the DNA is TGCGCCAGCAGCCAAGATCAGAGGGCCCAGAACTATGGCTACACCTTC.

V usage is TRBV27 and J usage is TRBJ1-2; the D gene is possibly TRBD1 (5 bases). From germline, CDR1 is MNHEY and CDR2 SMNVEV (reference sequence). V was trimmed by 5 bases and J by 4 bases, leaving 11 bases between them. The CDR3 contains 13 residues. CDR3 coding DNA: TGTGCCAGCAGTCTTAGGCAGGGCTATGGCTACACCTTC. Translation: CASSLRQGYGYTF.

The chain carries TRBV7-2 and TRBJ2-5; D is perhaps TRBD1 (5 bases). The V end lost 3 bases, the J end lost 2 bases, and 10 bases lay between the germline ends. This CDR3 comprises 14 residues. CDR1 SGHTA and CDR2 FQGNSA come from the germline V gene. The DNA for the CDR3 is TGTGCCAGCAGCTTTGGATGGACACAAGAGACCCAGTACTTC. Translating gives CASSFGWTQETQYF.

The chain is built from TRBV28 and TRBJ2-7, with 9 bases matching TRBD1. V lost 6 bases, J lost 2 bases, and 5 bases stayed unmatched. This CDR3 comprises 14 residues. The germline CDR1 and CDR2 sequences are MDHEN and SYDVKM. CDR3 sequence: CASRTGQGPYEQYF. CDR3 coding DNA: TGTGCCAGCAGAACGGGACAGGGTCCCTACGAGCAGTACTTC.

The V gene is TRBV5-1, the J gene TRBJ2-7; D may be TRBD1 or TRBD2 (5 bases each). Germline CDR1 reads SGHRS; CDR2 reads YFSETQ. This CDR3 comprises 16 residues. The ends were cut back, 0 bases at V and 7 bases at J, with 20 bases in the middle. The CDR3 is CASSLAVTQLEGEQYF. CDR3 bases: TGCGCCAGCAGCTTGGCCGTCACACAACTAGAGGGGGAGCAGTACTTC.

The chain links TRBV5-1 to TRBJ1-5, with a weak D call TRBD1 (5 bases). Between the trimmed V and J ends, which lost 2 bases and 2 bases, there was a span of 11 bases. Germline V gene sequence: CDR1 SGHRS, CDR2 YFSETQ. This CDR3 contains 15 residues. Here the CDR3 reads CASSLAGFGNQPQHF. The CDR3 nucleotides read TGCGCCAGCAGCTTAGCAGGGTTTGGCAATCAGCCCCAGCATTTT.

This sequence joins TRBV5-1 and TRBJ1-2; D remains ambiguous. V shed 0 bases and J shed 8 bases, with 11 bases lying between them. Germline values: CDR1 SGHRS, CDR2 YFSETQ. The CDR3 runs to 13 residues. For the CDR3, the DNA is TGCGCCAGCAGCTTGGGAGCGGGGTCCGGCTACACCTTC. It encodes CASSLGAGSGYTF.

The genes are TRBV5-6 and TRBJ1-2; D not resolved. The germline V and J ends were trimmed by 3 bases and 3 bases, with 6 bases remaining between them. The CDR3 runs 12 residues. Germline V CDR1 and CDR2: SGHDT, YYEEEE. CDR3 bases: TGTGCCAGCAGCTCCGACTACTATGGCTACACCTTC. This encodes CASSSDYYGYTF.

The V and J genes are TRBV4-1 and TRBJ1-5, with D possibly TRBD1 on 5 matching bases. Trimming stripped 1 base from V and 7 bases from J, with 17 bases between. The germline V gene encodes CDR1 MGHRA and CDR2 YSYEKL. The CDR3 runs to 16 residues. This CDR3 is CASSQVGGEGRQPQHF. CDR3 sequence (DNA): TGCGCCAGCAGCCAAGTGGGCGGTGAGGGGCGGCAGCCCCAGCATTTT.

CDR3 loop: CASSVDQPPLHF. In DNA form, the CDR3 reads TGTGCCAGCAGCGTGGACCAGCCACCCCTCCACTTT. The chain uses TRBV9 and TRBJ1-6; D is ambiguous. CDR1 is SGDLS, CDR2 YYNGEE, per germline. The CDR3 has 12 amino acids. V lost 2 bases, J lost 11 bases, and 8 bases lay in between.

This rearrangement joins TRBV19 to TRBJ1-3; no clear D. This CDR3 comprises 14 residues. Trimming shortened V by 5 bases and J by 0 bases, and 8 bases separated the two germline ends. Germline assignment: CDR1 LNHDA and CDR2 SQIVND (reference sequence). CDR3: CASSLVSSGNTIYF. The CDR3 DNA follows: TGTGCCAGTAGTCTGGTCTCCTCTGGAAACACCATATATTTT.

The V gene is TRBV19, the J gene TRBJ2-2; TRBD1 matches 7 bases. The CDR3 runs to 17 residues. J lost 0 bases, V lost 1 base, and 5 bases had no gene match. Germline values: CDR1 LNHDA, CDR2 SQIVND (reference sequence). The CDR3 DNA is TGTGCCAGTAGTATAGCATCGACAGGGCCGAACACCGGGGAGCTGTTTTTT. Translated: CASSIASTGPNTGELFF.

This chain links TRBV5-5 with TRBJ2-7; D is perhaps TRBD1 or TRBD2 (5 bases each). The germline V and J ends were trimmed by 4 bases and 1 base, with 15 bases remaining between them. Per germline, CDR1 SGHKS and CDR2 YYEKEE (reference sequence). The CDR3 runs 15 residues. This CDR3 is CASSPPGTRSYEQYF. DNA for the CDR3: TGTGCCAGCAGCCCCCCCGGGACGCGATCCTACGAGCAGTACTTC.

This chain links TRBV7-9 with TRBJ2-7, with D unresolved. V lost 4 bases, J lost 0 bases, and 4 bases lay in between. CDR3 size: 12 residues. In germline, CDR1 is SEHNR, CDR2 FQNEAQ (reference sequence). CDR3 region: CASSSLSYEQYF. CDR3 DNA: TGTGCCAGCAGCTCCCTCTCCTACGAGCAGTACTTC.

The V gene is TRBV2, the J gene TRBJ2-7, with TRBD2 identical over 11 bases. The germline V gene encodes CDR1 SNHLY and CDR2 FYNNEI. There are 14 residues in the CDR3. After removal of 4 bases from V and 10 bases from J, the junction contained 9 bases not matched to a gene. CDR3: CASSGLAGGSGQYF. The DNA for the CDR3 is TGTGCCAGCAGTGGCCTAGCGGGGGGAAGCGGACAGTACTTC.

CDR3 DNA sequence: TGCAGCATGCGGGGAAGCTCCTACAATGAGCAGTTCTTC. Protein product: CSMRGSSYNEQFF. The chain has TRBV29-1 and TRBJ2-1; D is perhaps TRBD2 (6 bases). The germline gives CDR1 SQVTM, CDR2 ANQGSEA. With 8 bases removed from V and 0 bases from J, the gap between germline ends came to 11 bases. The CDR3 is made up of 13 amino acids.

The J gene is TRBJ1-2, the V gene TRBV4-1; 11 bases match TRBD1. V lost 3 bases, J lost 5 bases, and 8 bases stayed unmatched. Germline CDR1 reads MGHRA; CDR2 reads YSYEKL. This CDR3 has 16 residues. The CDR3 here is CASSQGQGTGGYGYTF. For the CDR3, the DNA is TGCGCCAGCAGCCAGGGCCAAGGGACAGGGGGATATGGCTACACCTTC.